This T cell receptor beta chain was recovered during a study of T cell responses to AZD1222 COVID-19 vaccine. Findings of the study overall: Donors skewed white British and female; clonal diversity was possibly underestimated.

Comments on this clone: Its specificity is not known.

V gave up 3 bases and J gave up 9 bases; unmatched junction bases: 8. The CDR3 has 15 amino acids. Germline V gene data show CDR1 as SGDLS and CDR2 as YYNGEE. TCRdb's table, derived via immunoSEQ multiplex PCR, lists solely in-frame clones and lacks some. The table records approximately 200,000 clones, 75% to 90% of them present only once. The material sequenced was peripheral blood, taken on day 0 of MenACWY control vaccination. This rearrangement joins TRBV9 to TRBJ1-6, with 8 positions matching TRBD1. This receptor was taken from an adult in good health. CDR3 sequence: CASSAQGQATSPLHF. CDR3 nucleotide sequence: TGTGCCAGCAGCGCCCAGGGACAGGCGACTTCACCCCTCCACTTT.